Presented here are 18 T cell receptor beta chains from one specimen sequenced in a study of blood T cell repertoires in COVID-19. Produced via immunoSEQ multiplex PCR; TCRdb's table is partial and in-frame only. The repertoire holds about 210,000 clones, with around 89% as singletons. Material: PBMCs or T cells enriched from blood (not recorded which). The receptors originated from a woman between 40 and 55 years old with acute COVID-19.

V and J are TRBV4-1 and TRBJ1-2, with 7 bases matching TRBD1. Germline V gene data show CDR1 as MGHRA and CDR2 as YSYEKL. CDR3 length: 13 amino acids. V was pared by 4 bases and J by 2 bases, with 1 base of the junction left unmatched. Here the CDR3 reads CASSLTGNYGYTF. The CDR3 DNA reads TGCGCCAGCAGCCTGACAGGGAACTATGGCTACACCTTC.

The chain combines TRBV6-5 with TRBJ1-1; a possible D gene is TRBD1 (6 bases). The length of the CDR3 is 13 residues. Per germline, CDR1 MNHEY and CDR2 SVGAGI. With 6 bases removed from V and 5 bases from J, the gap between germline ends came to 13 bases. The CDR3 region is CASRVARGTEAFF. The CDR3, as DNA: TGTGCCAGCAGGGTCGCTAGGGGGACTGAAGCTTTCTTT.

The rearrangement links TRBV15 to TRBJ1-2; D possibly corresponds to TRBD1 (6 bases). The CDR3 runs to 15 residues. The ends were cut back, 0 bases at V and 8 bases at J, with 16 bases in the middle. Germline CDR1 reads LNHNV; CDR2 reads YYDKDF (reference sequence). The CDR3 nucleotides read TGTGCCACCAGCAGAGATCGGGGGGCAGCGGAAGGCTACACCTTC. Its protein product is CATSRDRGAAEGYTF.

The V gene is TRBV7-2, the J gene TRBJ1-2, with D possibly TRBD1 on 6 matching bases. The CDR3 runs 14 residues. CDR1 is SGHTA and CDR2 is FQGNSA in the germline V gene. Trimming removed 2 bases at V and 7 bases at J, with 14 bases between. DNA for the CDR3: TGTGCCAGCAGCTTATCTTGGGGAGGGGGTGGCTACACCTTC. Protein product: CASSLSWGGGGYTF.

The chain couples TRBV19 to TRBJ2-7; a possible D gene is TRBD2 (7 bases). Germline V gene lookup returns CDR1 LNHDA and CDR2 SQIVND (reference sequence). This CDR3 is built from 15 residues. V was trimmed by 3 bases and J by 7 bases, leaving 19 bases between them. CDR3 protein: CASSMRIQGGGEQYF. The CDR3 nucleotides are TGTGCCAGTAGTATGAGAATCCAGGGAGGGGGAGAGCAGTACTTC.

The V and J genes are TRBV27 and TRBJ1-6; maybe TRBD1 (6 bases). Trimming shortened V by 5 bases and J by 5 bases, and 22 bases separated the two germline ends. The CDR3 extends over 18 amino acids. Per the germline V gene, CDR1 is MNHEY and CDR2 is SMNVEV (reference sequence). CDR3 DNA: TGTGCCAGCAGTAGGCAACCCCCGACAGGTACCGATAATTCACCCCTCCACTTT. Translated: CASSRQPPTGTDNSPLHF.

The V and J genes are TRBV4-3 and TRBJ1-1; weak D call: TRBD1 (5 bases). V dropped 0 bases and J dropped 3 bases, with 11 bases sitting between them. The CDR3 is made up of 15 amino acids. Germline lookup yields CDR1 LGHNA and CDR2 YSLEER. The DNA of the CDR3 is TGCGCCAGCAGCCAAGAAAGGGGTAGGGACACTGAAGCTTTCTTT. Amino acid sequence: CASSQERGRDTEAFF.

The chain combines TRBV19 with TRBJ2-5, with TRBD1 as a possible D gene (6 bases). The CDR3 has 14 amino acids. CDR1 is LNHDA, CDR2 SQIVND, per germline (reference sequence). Trimming took off 2 bases at V and 1 base at J, with 8 bases between the two ends. The CDR3 sequence is CASSIRGSQETQYF. CDR3 DNA: TGTGCCAGTAGTATAAGGGGGTCCCAAGAGACCCAGTACTTC. Together with reference TRBV19 and TRBJ2-5, the CDR3 gives the full variable domain: DGGITQSPKYLFRKEGQNVTLSCEQNLNHDAMYWYRQDPGQGLRLIYYSQIVNDFQKGDIAEGYSVSREKKESFPLTVTSAQKNPTAFYLCASSIRGSQETQYFGPGTRLLVL.

V is TRBV25-1 and J is TRBJ1-1; 7 nucleotides match TRBD1. Per the germline V gene, CDR1 is MGHDK and CDR2 is SYGVNS. The CDR3 is made up of 15 amino acids. V shed 1 base and J 0 bases; nucleotides not matched to a gene: 2. The CDR3: CASSELRGLNTEAFF. DNA of the CDR3: TGTGCCAGCAGTGAATTAAGGGGGCTGAACACTGAAGCTTTCTTT. The full variable domain, in which reference TRBV25-1 and TRBJ1-1 provide the parts outside the CDR3, is EADIYQTPRYLVIGTGKKITLECSQTMGHDKMYWYQQDPGMELHLIHYSYGVNSTEKGDLSSESTVSRIRTEHFPLTLESARPSHTSQYLCASSELRGLNTEAFFGQGTRLTVV.

The V gene is TRBV21-1, the J gene TRBJ1-1; the table assigns TRBD1, which was not confirmed against the DNA. TRBV21-1 is assigned pseudogene status. The CDR3 totals 16 residues. In DNA form, the CDR3 reads TGTGCCAGCAGTGGGCAGGGGAGTCCCTCGAACACTGAAGCTTTCTTT. It codes for CASSGQGSPSNTEAFF.

The chain is built from TRBV11-2 and TRBJ1-2; possible D gene TRBD1, 5 bases. The V end was cut by 5 bases, the J end by 5 bases, with 9 bases between. Germline V gives CDR1 SGHAT, CDR2 FQNNGV. The CDR3 spans 12 residues. Here the CDR3 reads CASSQQVYGYTF. The DNA for the CDR3 is TGTGCCAGCAGCCAACAGGTTTATGGCTACACCTTC.

The chain employs TRBV12-5 and TRBJ2-2; TRBD1 is a possible D gene (5 bases). Germline assignment: CDR1 LGHNT and CDR2 FRNRAP. V was shortened by 5 bases and J by 1 base, with 11 bases between the two germline ends. This CDR3 comprises 15 residues. CDR3 loop: CASGPDILNTGELFF. The CDR3, as DNA: TGTGCTAGTGGTCCGGACATCTTGAACACCGGGGAGCTGTTTTTT.

The V and J genes are TRBV6-5 and TRBJ2-7; D ambiguous. The CDR3 is made up of 14 amino acids. Germline V gene sequence: CDR1 MNHEY, CDR2 SVGAGI. The ends were cut back, 6 bases at V and 0 bases at J, with 12 bases in the middle. Written as DNA, the CDR3 is TGTGCCAGCAGCGTAGCTCAGAGCTCCTACGAGCAGTACGTC. Translated: CASSVAQSSYEQYV.

The V and J genes are TRBV5-1 and TRBJ1-5; perhaps TRBD1 as D (5 bases). The germline V gene encodes CDR1 SGHRS and CDR2 YFSETQ. V lost 6 bases and J lost 6, with 34 bases in between. CDR3 length equals 20 residues. CDR3: CASTQNRRQKDNSRRQPQHF. In DNA, the CDR3 is TGCGCCAGCACTCAGAATCGACGACAGAAAGATAACTCACGTCGTCAGCCCCAGCATTTT.

V gene TRBV7-2 combines with J gene TRBJ2-5, with 9 nucleotides matching TRBD1. The CDR3 is 14 residues long. Looked up from germline, CDR1 is SGHTA and CDR2 is FQGNSA. V shed 3 bases and J 5 bases; nucleotides not matched to a gene: 4. CDR3 sequence reads: CASSLGTGLETQYF. The CDR3 coding sequence is TGTGCCAGCAGCTTGGGGACAGGGCTTGAGACCCAGTACTTC.

The chain has TRBV19 and TRBJ1-5; 7 positions agree with TRBD1. Germline lookup yields CDR1 LNHDA and CDR2 SQIVND (reference sequence). The ends lost 7 bases at V and 0 bases at J; junction bases unmatched: 3. This CDR3 has 14 amino acids. CDR3 sequence (DNA): TGTGCCAGTACCAGACAGGGTAGCAATCAGCCCCAGCATTTT. Its protein is CASTRQGSNQPQHF. Looking up the rest from reference TRBV19 and TRBJ1-5 gives the full variable domain: DGGITQSPKYLFRKEGQNVTLSCEQNLNHDAMYWYRQDPGQGLRLIYYSQIVNDFQKGDIAEGYSVSREKKESFPLTVTSAQKNPTAFYLCASTRQGSNQPQHFGDGTRLSIL.

The rearrangement uses TRBV3-1 (or the pseudogene TRBV3-2) and TRBJ2-7, with 9 bases matching TRBD1. Trimming at V came to 3 bases and at J to 5 bases, leaving 5 bases not matched to a gene. Germline V gives CDR1 LGHDT, CDR2 YNNKEL (reference sequence). The CDR3 totals 14 residues. The CDR3 DNA follows: TGTGCCAGCAGCCATGGACAGGGGCGCAACGAGCAGTACGTC. Protein: CASSHGQGRNEQYV.

The J gene is TRBJ1-2, the V gene TRBV5-4, with D perhaps TRBD1 (5 bases). V was shortened by 4 bases and J by 5 bases, with 12 bases between the two germline ends. Per germline, CDR1 SGHNT and CDR2 YYREEE (reference sequence). The CDR3 runs to 13 residues. In nucleotides, the CDR3 is TGTGCCAGCAGCCCCCCGGGGGATTATGGCTACACCTTC. It yields the protein CASSPPGDYGYTF.